This TCR beta chain is drawn from a study of graft-versus-host responses after intestinal transplantation. Clones were sequenced by immunoSEQ multiplex PCR, and TCRdb holds only the in-frame ones, with some missing. The profile covers some 15,000 clones, with over 70% appearing a single time and approximately 3.7% taken by the ten largest. The starting material, graft tissue, was processed to release intraepithelial and lamina propria lymphocytes. Germline V CDR1 and CDR2: MGHRA, YSYEKL. V was pared by 0 bases and J by 5 bases, with 13 bases between. The CDR3 consists of 15 residues. The clonotype originates from a human patient who received an intestinal transplant, so some T cells may come from the graft donor. The sequencing here drew on ileum tissue, taken 14 days after transplant. The gene calls are TRBV4-1 and TRBJ1-1; D perhaps matches TRBD1 (5 bases). The CDR3 coding sequence is TGCGCCAGCAGCCAAGATCCAGGGCTACAGACTGAAGCTTTCTTT. It translates to CASSQDPGLQTEAFF.